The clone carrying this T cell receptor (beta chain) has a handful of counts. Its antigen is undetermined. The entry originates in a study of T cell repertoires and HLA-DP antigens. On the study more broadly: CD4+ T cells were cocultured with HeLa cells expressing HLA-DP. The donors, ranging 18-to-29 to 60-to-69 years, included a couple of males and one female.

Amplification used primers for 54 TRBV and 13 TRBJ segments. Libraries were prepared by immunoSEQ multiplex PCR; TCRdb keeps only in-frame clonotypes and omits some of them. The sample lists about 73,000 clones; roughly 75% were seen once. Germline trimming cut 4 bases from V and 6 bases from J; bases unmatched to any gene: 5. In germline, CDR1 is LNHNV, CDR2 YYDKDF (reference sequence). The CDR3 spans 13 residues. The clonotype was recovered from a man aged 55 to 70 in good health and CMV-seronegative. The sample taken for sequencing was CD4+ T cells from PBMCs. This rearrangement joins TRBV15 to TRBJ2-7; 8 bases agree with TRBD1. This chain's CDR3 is CATSTDRGREQYV. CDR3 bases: TGTGCCACCAGCACTGACAGGGGACGCGAGCAGTACGTC.